This T cell receptor (beta chain) was retrieved from a study of blood T cells in healthy people across ages. A second PCR of about 7 to 12 cycles used a sample-barcoded 5' primer and a J-beta primer mix. From the 5' RACE reads, TCRdb called clonotypes with MiXCR, one entry per CDR3 protein. The profile shows about 930,000 distinct CDR3 sequences, almost 30% of them singletons. PBMCs, at least 6.5 million per sample, were isolated. No fewer than 6 micrograms of total RNA were isolated from every sample. This clonotype was counted between two and nine times. This sample was also put to use in a study of T cells of mothers and their children. This second study says: Over 8 million TCR beta CDR3 reads were obtained from each mother, and around 2.8 million from each child.

The receptor was isolated from a middle-aged woman in good health. Specimen: blood.

The CDR3 DNA reads TGCAGCGTTGAAGATCTAGGACTGAGGGGTCAAGAGCAGTACTTC. This encodes CSVEDLGLRGQEQYF. This sequence joins TRBV29-1 and TRBJ2-7; either TRBD1 or TRBD2 may fit D (5 bases each). V was shortened by 0 bases and J by 7 bases, with 19 bases between the two germline ends. The CDR3 loop spans 15 amino acids. Looked up from germline, CDR1 is SQVTM and CDR2 is ANQGSEA.